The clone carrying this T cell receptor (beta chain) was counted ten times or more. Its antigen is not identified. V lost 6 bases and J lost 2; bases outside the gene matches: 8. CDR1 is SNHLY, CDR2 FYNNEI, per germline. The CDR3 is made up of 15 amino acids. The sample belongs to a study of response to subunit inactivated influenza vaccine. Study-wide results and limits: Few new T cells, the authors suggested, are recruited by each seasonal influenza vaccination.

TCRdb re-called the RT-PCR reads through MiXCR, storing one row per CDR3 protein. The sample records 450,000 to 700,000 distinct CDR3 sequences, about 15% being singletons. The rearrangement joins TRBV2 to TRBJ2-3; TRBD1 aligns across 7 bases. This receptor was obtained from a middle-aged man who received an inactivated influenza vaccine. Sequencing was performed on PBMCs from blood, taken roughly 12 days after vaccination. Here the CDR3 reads CASRVQGSPTDTQYF. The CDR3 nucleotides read TGTGCCAGCAGGGTACAGGGGTCCCCCACAGATACGCAGTATTTT.